Listed below are T cell receptor beta chains from one sample, sequenced in a study of blood T cell repertoires in COVID-19. This table comes from immunoSEQ multiplex PCR, and its TCRdb copy is limited to in-frame clones, with some not included. The sample records 350,000 to 450,000 clones, around 87% being singletons. Sequencing was performed on peripheral blood. The receptors originated from a human donor in a cohort sampled during active COVID-19. CDR3s include the opening cysteine and the closing phenylalanine or tryptophan. Fields, in order: clone size, J gene, V gene, D gene, CDR3 DNA, CDR3 protein. The D gene is left open where the match is weak. Where a row states a size, it is once, few, many or the class of an expanded clone; other rows omit it.

many TRBJ1-3 TRBV6-2/TRBV6-3 . TGTGCCAGCAGTTACGTCCCGTACTCTGGAAACACCATATATTTT CASSYVPYSGNTIYF
. TRBJ2-3 TRBV28 . TGTGCCAGCACCTCACCTCTTCGCGGGGTTTTGTCAGATACGCAGTATTTT CASTSPLRGVLSDTQYF
. TRBJ2-1 TRBV11-1 TRBD2 TGTGCCAGCCGAGAAGCGGGAGGCTATGAGCAGTTCTTC CASREAGGYEQFF
. TRBJ2-3 TRBV9 TRBD2 TGTGCCAGCAGCAGCAGACTAGCGGCTAGCACAGATACGCAGTATTTT CASSSRLAASTDTQYF
. TRBJ1-1 TRBV30 TRBD1 TGTGCCTGGCAAAACAGGGGGCCGGGTAAAGCTTTCTTT CAWQNRGPGKAFF
. TRBJ1-1 TRBV6-6 TRBD1 TGTGCCAGCAGGGACGGACAGGGGGACACTGAAGCTTTCTTT CASRDGQGDTEAFF
once TRBJ2-5 TRBV6-4 . TGTGCCAGCAGTGACGCGGCCTCAGGGCCCCAGTACTTC CASSDAASGPQYF
. TRBJ2-1 TRBV11-3 TRBD2 TGTGCCAGCAGCCCAGGACTAGCGGGGGGCTCCTACAATGAGCAGTTCTTC CASSPGLAGGSYNEQFF
. TRBJ2-7 TRBV21-1 . TGTGCCAGCAGCAAAGGCTCCCGGGACAGGGGCCACGAGCAGTACTTC CASSKGSRDRGHEQYF
once TRBJ1-5 TRBV4-1 . TGCGCCACCTCGAATCCGGTCAGCAATCAGCCCCAGCATTTT CATSNPVSNQPQHF
. TRBJ2-7 TRBV12-3/TRBV12-4 . TGTGCCAGCAGTTCCGGGACAGAGCAGTACTTC CASSSGTEQYF
. TRBJ1-2 TRBV7-9 TRBD1 TGTGCCAGCAGCTCGCGACAGGGGTCCCTCTATGGCTACACCTTC CASSSRQGSLYGYTF
. TRBJ1-1 TRBV3-1/TRBV3-2 TRBD1 TGTGCCAGCAGCCAGGGTGACAGGGTGTTTTCTGAAGCTTTCTTT CASSQGDRVFSEAFF
. TRBJ2-1 TRBV2 . TGTGCCAGCAGTGATTCGCTAAGGAGCGGTTTTAGCTCCTACAATGAGCAGTTCTTC CASSDSLRSGFSSYNEQFF
. TRBJ2-2 TRBV19 TRBD2 TGTGCCAGTAGTGCCCAGGCGGGGGAGGCCGGGGAGCTGTTTTTT CASSAQAGEAGELFF
. TRBJ2-1 TRBV5-4 TRBD2 TGTGCCAGCAGCTTAACTAGCGGGATTGATGAGCAGTTCTTC CASSLTSGIDEQFF
. TRBJ1-2 TRBV9 . TGTGCCAGCAGCTCGAGTCTTACCAACTATGGCTACACCTTC CASSSSLTNYGYTF
. TRBJ2-7 TRBV2 TRBD1 TGTGCCAGCCTGGCCGGGACAGGGGGCTACGAGCAGTACTTC CASLAGTGGYEQYF